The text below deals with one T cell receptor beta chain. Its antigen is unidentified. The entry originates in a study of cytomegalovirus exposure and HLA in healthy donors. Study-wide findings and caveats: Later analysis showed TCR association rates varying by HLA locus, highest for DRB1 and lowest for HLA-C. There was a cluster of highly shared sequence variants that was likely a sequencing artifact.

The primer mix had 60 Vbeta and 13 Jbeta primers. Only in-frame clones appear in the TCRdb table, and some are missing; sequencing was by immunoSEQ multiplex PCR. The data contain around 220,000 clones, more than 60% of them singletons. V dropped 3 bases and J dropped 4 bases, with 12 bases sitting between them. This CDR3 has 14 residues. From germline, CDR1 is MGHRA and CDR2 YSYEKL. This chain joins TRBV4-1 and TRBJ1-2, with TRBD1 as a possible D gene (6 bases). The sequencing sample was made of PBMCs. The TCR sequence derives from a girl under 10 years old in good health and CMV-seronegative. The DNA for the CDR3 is TGCGCCAGCAGCCAGGAAGGGGGGGGCTATGGCTACACCTTC. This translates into CASSQEGGGYGYTF.